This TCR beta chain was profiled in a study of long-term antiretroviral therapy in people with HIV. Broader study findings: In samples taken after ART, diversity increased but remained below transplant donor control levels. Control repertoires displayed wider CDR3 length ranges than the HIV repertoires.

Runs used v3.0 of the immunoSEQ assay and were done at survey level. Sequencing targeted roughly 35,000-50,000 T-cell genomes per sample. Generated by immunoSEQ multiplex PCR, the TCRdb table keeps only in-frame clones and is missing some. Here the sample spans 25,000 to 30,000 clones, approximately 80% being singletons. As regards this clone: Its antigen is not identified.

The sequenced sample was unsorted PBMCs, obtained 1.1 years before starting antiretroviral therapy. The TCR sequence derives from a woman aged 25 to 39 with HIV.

CDR3 region: CASSYRGNTYEQYF. CDR3 DNA: TGTGCCAGCAGTTACCGGGGAAATACCTACGAGCAGTACTTC. The chain employs TRBV6-6 and TRBJ2-7; the D gene is possibly TRBD2 (5 bases). Trimming cost V 2 bases and J 2 bases, with 10 bases left between them. The CDR3 has 14 residues. Germline loops: CDR1 MNHNY, CDR2 SVGAGI (reference sequence).